Listed here is a single T cell receptor beta chain. Per the original data handling: Amplification of reference gene primers was used by the study to estimate nucleated cell counts. Produced via immunoSEQ multiplex PCR; TCRdb's table is partial and in-frame only. Clone size and the V and J calls come from that table; the DNA yielded D and trimming. The sample contains around 49,000 clones, around 82% of which appear only once. V lost 0 bases, J lost 9 bases, and 3 bases stayed unmatched. Germline V CDR1 and CDR2: SGHDT, YYEEEE. The CDR3 has 14 residues. This sample was included in a study of blood T cell repertoires in COVID-19. Overall study: The United States, Italy and Spain supplied acute and convalescent COVID-19 samples. Sample material is recorded as cDNA or gDNA derived from T cells, B-cell-depleted T cells, or PBMCs.

Sequencing was done on a sample of peripheral blood. This rearrangement joins TRBV5-6 to TRBJ1-3; 10 positions match TRBD1. The TCR originated in a woman aged 55-70 years with acute or convalescent COVID-19. The CDR3 nucleotides are TGTGCCAGCAGCTTGGGGGGACAGGGGAGCACCATATATTTT. This codes for CASSLGGQGSTIYF.